This T cell receptor (beta chain) was recorded in a study of early T cells in non-severe SARS-CoV-2 infection. Study context: Bulk RNA isolated from unsorted whole blood underwent sequencing; chains were not paired.

The CDR3 spans 17 residues. Germline loops: CDR1 SEHNR, CDR2 FQNEAQ (reference sequence). V lost 3 bases to trimming and J lost 4 bases; unmatched junction nucleotides: 8. MiXCR was run by TCRdb on the 5' RACE reads, yielding one entry per CDR3 protein. The table lists 30,000 to 40,000 distinct CDR3 sequences, 3.5% to 5% of them singletons. Sequences were obtained from whole blood. The sequence derives from an adult who was a healthcare worker with PCR-confirmed SARS-CoV-2 infection or an uninfected control (not recorded which). V and J are TRBV7-9 and TRBJ1-4; 10 nucleotides align to TRBD1. In nucleotides, the CDR3 is TGTGCCAGCAGCTTGGGGGACAGGGGCGTCTTTAATGAAAAACTGTTTTTT. It codes for CASSLGDRGVFNEKLFF.